The 30 T cell receptor beta chains below all came from one sample that was sequenced in a study of vaccination effects on CD4 cells after COVID-19. The culture ran for about 11 days, and then CD4+ T cells were isolated. Their recognized antigens are unknown. Sequencing was performed with immunoSEQ multiplex PCR; in TCRdb, only in-frame clones are kept and a portion is missing. The table records fewer than 40,000 clones, approximately 67% of them present only once. The specimen comprised CD4+ T cells from PBMCs cultured without peptide, sampled before COVID-19 vaccination. These receptors were collected from a human donor who received a COVID-19 vaccine.

This clone appeared a few times. This chain uses TRBV5-1 with TRBJ2-2; maybe TRBD2 (5 bases). The V end was cut by 0 bases, the J end by 0 bases, with 9 bases between. Germline V CDR1 and CDR2: SGHRS, YFSETQ. CDR3 size: 16 residues. As DNA, the CDR3 is TGCGCCAGCAGCTTGGAGGGAGCTCCGAACACCGGGGAGCTGTTTTTT. This sequence encodes CASSLEGAPNTGELFF.

J is TRBJ2-1 and V is TRBV5-1; TRBD2 agrees at 8 bases. V gave up 2 bases and J gave up 6 bases; unmatched junction bases: 7. The germline CDR1 and CDR2 sequences are SGHRS and YFSETQ. CDR3 size: 15 residues. The CDR3 here is CASSFGLAGSNEQFF. The CDR3 DNA follows: TGCGCCAGCAGCTTTGGACTAGCAGGCAGCAATGAGCAGTTCTTC.

The rearrangement uses TRBV12-3 or TRBV12-4 and TRBJ2-5; 8 nucleotides match TRBD1. V dropped 6 bases and J dropped 2; count of bases not matched to a gene: 2. CDR3 length: 13 amino acids. The CDR3 DNA sequence: TGTGCCAGCAGGGGACAGGCACAAGAGACCCAGTACTTC. Protein sequence: CASRGQAQETQYF.

This chain uses TRBV7-2 with TRBJ1-1; 11 bases match TRBD1. Germline V gene sequence: CDR1 SGHTA, CDR2 FQGNSA. The CDR3 extends over 15 amino acids. Trimming at V came to 1 base and at J to 5 bases, leaving 3 bases not matched to a gene. The CDR3 spells CASSLVGQGGTEAFF. The CDR3 DNA reads as TGTGCCAGCAGCTTAGTGGGACAGGGGGGGACTGAAGCTTTCTTT.

This rearrangement joins TRBV21-1 to TRBJ1-2; the table gives TRBD1 as D, unverified against the DNA. TRBV21-1 corresponds to a pseudogene. The length of the CDR3 is 17 residues. CDR3: CASSKVSQGAPNYGYTF. The CDR3 region has the DNA TGTGCCAGCAGCAAAGTTTCACAGGGGGCCCCGAACTATGGCTACACCTTC.

The chain uses TRBV29-1 and TRBJ1-3; 7 bases line up with TRBD1. Germline CDR1 is SQVTM and CDR2 is ANQGSEA. Trimming cost V 7 bases and J 0 bases; bases outside gene matches: 6. This CDR3 spans 14 amino acids. In nucleotides, the CDR3 is TGCAGCGCCCGACAGGGTGGCTCTGGAAACACCATATATTTT. This gives the protein CSARQGGSGNTIYF.

The V gene is TRBV5-6, the J gene TRBJ2-3; D is perhaps TRBD2 (5 bases). The germline V gene encodes CDR1 SGHDT and CDR2 YYEEEE. Trimming took off 0 bases at V and 6 bases at J, with 11 bases between the two ends. The CDR3 contains 14 residues. CDR3 nucleotide sequence: TGTGCCAGCAGCTTGGACGGGGTCCCCGATACGCAGTATTTT. It yields the protein CASSLDGVPDTQYF.

J is TRBJ2-1 and V is TRBV29-1; D is undetermined. V lost 4 bases and J 1 base, leaving 8 bases between the germline ends. CDR1 SQVTM and CDR2 ANQGSEA come from the germline V gene. This CDR3 is 13 amino acids long. In DNA, the CDR3 is TGCAGCGTTGGACGCGGTTCCTACAATGAGCAGTTCTTC. Encoded protein: CSVGRGSYNEQFF.

The V and J genes are TRBV19 and TRBJ1-5; D gene ambiguous. Germline assignment: CDR1 LNHDA and CDR2 SQIVND (reference sequence). CDR3 length: 15 amino acids. V lost 1 base, J lost 0 bases, and 7 bases lay in between. CDR3 in amino acids: CASSIGAYSNQPQHF. The CDR3 DNA reads TGTGCCAGTAGTATAGGAGCGTATAGCAATCAGCCCCAGCATTTT. The full variable domain, completed using reference TRBV19 and TRBJ1-5, is DGGITQSPKYLFRKEGQNVTLSCEQNLNHDAMYWYRQDPGQGLRLIYYSQIVNDFQKGDIAEGYSVSREKKESFPLTVTSAQKNPTAFYLCASSIGAYSNQPQHFGDGTRLSIL.

This chain uses TRBV6-5 with TRBJ1-2, with D uncertain. CDR3 length: 14 amino acids. Trimming removed 6 bases from V and 7 bases from J, with 18 bases in between. The germline CDR1 and CDR2 sequences are MNHEY and SVGAGI. In nucleotides, the CDR3 is TGTGCCAGCAGCGTACATGGGAACTCTGGTGGCTACACCTTC. The encoded protein is CASSVHGNSGGYTF.

This clone occurred once. The chain recombines TRBV6-5 with TRBJ1-2; 8 nucleotides agree with TRBD1. The germline V gene encodes CDR1 MNHEY and CDR2 SVGAGI. Trimming removed 11 bases from V and 4 bases from J; junction bases left unmatched: 9. The CDR3 consists of 13 residues. The CDR3 nucleotides are TGTGCCTGTCAGGGGGCGCGGGGCTATGGCTACACCTTC. Its protein product is CACQGARGYGYTF.

The chain joins TRBV19 to TRBJ2-1, with TRBD1 matching 8 bases. This CDR3 comprises 16 residues. CDR1 LNHDA and CDR2 SQIVND come from the germline V gene (reference sequence). The V segment lost 5 bases and the J segment 3 bases; nucleotides outside the gene matches: 9. CDR3 nucleotides: TGTGCCAGTAGTCCACCAGGGGACAGGAGCTACAATGAGCAGTTCTTC. Translation: CASSPPGDRSYNEQFF.

J is TRBJ1-5 and V is TRBV10-3; D gene uncertain. V was trimmed by 10 bases and J by 1 base, leaving 11 bases between them. The V gene's germline CDR1 is ENHRY and CDR2 SYGVKD. CDR3 length: 13 residues. CDR3 nucleotides: TGTGCCACCCTACAATCAAGCAATCAGCCCCAGCATTTT. This encodes CATLQSSNQPQHF.

This sequence joins TRBV6-5 and TRBJ1-3; no clear D. The ends were cut back, 0 bases at V and 0 bases at J, with 6 bases in the middle. The V gene's germline CDR1 is MNHEY and CDR2 SVGAGI. The length of the CDR3 is 15 residues. The CDR3 DNA is TGTGCCAGCAGTTACTCTATAAGCTCTGGAAACACCATATATTTT. Translating it yields CASSYSISSGNTIYF.

This clone was observed a handful of times. The gene calls are TRBV7-7 and TRBJ2-1, with D hard to call. V lost 5 bases, J lost 1 base, and 15 bases lay in between. The CDR3 runs 16 residues. Germline loops: CDR1 SSHAT, CDR2 FNYEAQ (reference sequence). DNA of the CDR3: TGTGCCAGCAGCCCCGGCCGGACCATTTCCTACAATGAGCAGTTCTTC. As protein: CASSPGRTISYNEQFF.

The rearrangement uses TRBV5-4 and TRBJ2-5, with TRBD2 identical over 15 bases. The germline V gene encodes CDR1 SGHNT and CDR2 YYREEE (reference sequence). The ends lost 4 bases at V and 1 base at J; junction bases unmatched: 2. This CDR3 comprises 16 residues. CDR3 residues: CASSPGLAGGQETQYF. The CDR3 DNA reads TGTGCCAGCAGCCCGGGACTAGCGGGAGGCCAAGAGACCCAGTACTTC.

This chain joins TRBV2 and TRBJ2-5; D perhaps matches TRBD2 (6 bases). Germline V gene lookup returns CDR1 SNHLY and CDR2 FYNNEI. The CDR3 is 11 residues long. V lost 7 bases and J 3 bases, leaving 6 bases between the germline ends. CDR3 coding DNA: TGTGCCAGCACGGGAGAAGAGACCCAGTACTTC. Amino acid sequence: CASTGEETQYF.

J is TRBJ2-5 and V is TRBV5-4; D is perhaps TRBD1 (6 bases). Between the trimmed V and J ends, which lost 3 bases and 2 bases, there was a span of 11 bases. Germline V gene lookup returns CDR1 SGHNT and CDR2 YYREEE (reference sequence). The CDR3 extends over 14 amino acids. Here the CDR3 DNA reads TGTGCCAGCAGCTCTGGGACACCTCAAGAGACCCAGTACTTC. It specifies CASSSGTPQETQYF.

The chain employs TRBV10-1 and TRBJ1-1; D remains ambiguous. V lost 4 bases, J lost 1 base, and 10 bases lay in between. The CDR3 length is 14 residues. Germline lookup yields CDR1 WNHNN and CDR2 SYGVQD (reference sequence). The CDR3 region has the DNA TGCGCCAGCAGTGCAATGGTCGGGAACACTGAAGCTTTCTTT. This translates into CASSAMVGNTEAFF.

CDR3 loop: CASSAARGKPFF. CDR3 bases: TGTGCCAGCAGTGCAGCGAGGGGGAAACCTTTCTTT. V gene TRBV6-1 combines with J gene TRBJ1-1; the D gene is possibly TRBD1 (6 bases). Looked up from germline, CDR1 is MNHNS and CDR2 is SASEGT. CDR3 length: 12 amino acids. Trimming removed 4 bases at V and 12 bases at J, with 15 bases between.

This chain links TRBV4-1 with TRBJ1-2; TRBD1 agrees at 7 bases. The CDR3 has 12 residues. The V gene end was trimmed by 3 bases and the J gene end by 8 bases; junction bases not matched to a gene: 3. CDR1 and CDR2 from the germline V gene are MGHRA and YSYEKL. In nucleotides, the CDR3 is TGCGCCAGCAGCCACTTGGGACAGGGCTACACCTTC. Amino acids: CASSHLGQGYTF.

The chain couples TRBV6-4 to TRBJ1-1; D remains unclear. V was pared by 3 bases and J by 0 bases, with 11 bases between. This CDR3 has 15 amino acids. CDR1 MRHNA and CDR2 SNTAGT come from the germline V gene. CDR3 residues: CASSDSDGLNTEAFF. The CDR3 DNA reads as TGTGCCAGCAGTGATTCCGACGGCCTGAACACTGAAGCTTTCTTT.

The chain is built from TRBV3-1 (or the pseudogene TRBV3-2) and TRBJ2-5; D tentatively fits TRBD1 or TRBD2 (5 bases each). V lost 3 bases and J lost 4, with 9 bases in between. The CDR3 runs 13 residues. From germline, CDR1 is LGHDT and CDR2 YNNKEL (reference sequence). In nucleotides, the CDR3 is TGTGCCAGCAGCCATATGGGGACAGAGACCCAGTACTTC. Its translation: CASSHMGTETQYF.

The chain links TRBV6-5 to TRBJ2-1; D is undetermined. This CDR3 is built from 12 residues. Trimming stripped 7 bases from V and 11 bases from J, with 15 bases between. The germline gives CDR1 MNHEY, CDR2 SVGAGI. In DNA form, the CDR3 reads TGTGCCAGCACTGCAGAAGGCCCCCAGCAGTTCTTC. As protein: CASTAEGPQQFF.

V usage is TRBV25-1 and J usage is TRBJ2-5; maybe TRBD1 (6 bases). The germline V gene encodes CDR1 MGHDK and CDR2 SYGVNS. This CDR3 spans 14 amino acids. The V and J ends lost 5 bases and 1 base respectively, with 11 bases between them. The CDR3 DNA reads as TGTGCCAGCAGTAAGGACAGATTCCAAGAGACCCAGTACTTC. Amino acid sequence: CASSKDRFQETQYF. The full variable domain, rest sourced from reference TRBV25-1 and TRBJ2-5, is EADIYQTPRYLVIGTGKKITLECSQTMGHDKMYWYQQDPGMELHLIHYSYGVNSTEKGDLSSESTVSRIRTEHFPLTLESARPSHTSQYLCASSKDRFQETQYFGPGTRLLVL.

The J gene is TRBJ2-1, the V gene TRBV5-1, with TRBD2 identical over 13 bases. After removal of 4 bases from V and 8 bases from J, the junction contained 9 bases not matched to a gene. Germline V gives CDR1 SGHRS, CDR2 YFSETQ. The CDR3 covers 16 residues. The CDR3 is CASSTGGTSGTHEQFF. DNA of the CDR3: TGCGCCAGCAGCACGGGCGGGACTAGCGGGACCCATGAGCAGTTCTTC.

This sequence joins TRBV5-1 and TRBJ2-7, with no clear D. The CDR3 has 13 residues. V lost 4 bases and J 2 bases, leaving 10 bases between the germline ends. From germline, CDR1 is SGHRS and CDR2 YFSETQ. The DNA of the CDR3 is TGCGCCAGCAGCGGCGACGGAGCCTACGAGCAGTACTTC. This codes for CASSGDGAYEQYF.

The chain combines TRBV19 with TRBJ2-1, with 12 bases that match TRBD2. The CDR3 spans 15 residues. The germline V gene encodes CDR1 LNHDA and CDR2 SQIVND (reference sequence). The trim removed 6 bases at V and 5 bases at J, leaving 5 bases unmatched. As DNA, the CDR3 is TGTGCCAGTAGCCGGACTAGCGGGGTTAACAATGAGCAGTTCTTC. Its translation is CASSRTSGVNNEQFF. Looking up the rest from reference TRBV19 and TRBJ2-1 gives the full variable domain: DGGITQSPKYLFRKEGQNVTLSCEQNLNHDAMYWYRQDPGQGLRLIYYSQIVNDFQKGDIAEGYSVSREKKESFPLTVTSAQKNPTAFYLCASSRTSGVNNEQFFGPGTRLTVL.

This chain connects TRBV6-5 to TRBJ1-2, with 10 bases matching TRBD1. The CDR3 has 16 amino acids. Germline-derived CDR1 and CDR2 are MNHEY and SVGAGI. The V gene end was trimmed by 2 bases and the J gene end by 7 bases; junction bases not matched to a gene: 10. The CDR3 nucleotides are TGTGCCAGCAGTTACCTCAGGACAGGGGGAGCGACTGGCTACACCTTC. Translation gives CASSYLRTGGATGYTF.

The J gene is TRBJ2-3, the V gene TRBV11-3, with D tentatively TRBD2 (6 bases). This CDR3 has 15 residues. CDR1 SGHNT and CDR2 YENEEA come from the germline V gene. The germline V and J ends were trimmed by 2 bases and 3 bases, with 12 bases remaining between them. DNA of the CDR3: TGTGCCAGCAGCTTACACGGGAGCCCAACAGATACGCAGTATTTT. This encodes CASSLHGSPTDTQYF.